The 5 T cell receptor beta chains reported below all come from one sample, sequenced in a study of T cell repertoires in cytomegalovirus infection. Each CDR3 protein gets one entry after TCRdb re-called the reads with MiXCR. The repertoire holds about 310,000 distinct CDR3 sequences, with around 10% as singletons. What was sequenced was PBMCs. These receptors all come from a human donor in good health (CMV status not recorded). Some clones in this sample may be carry-over from other donors' samples.

This clonotype was picked up a small number of times. V and J are TRBV20-1 and TRBJ2-5; D unresolved. The CDR3 has 13 residues. From germline, CDR1 is DFQATT and CDR2 SNEGSKA (reference sequence). Trimming stripped 6 bases from V and 3 bases from J, with 14 bases between. CDR3 coding DNA: TGCAGTGCCACCCTATTAGGGAAAGAGACCCAGTACTTC. This encodes CSATLLGKETQYF.

This clonotype has only one observation. The chain recombines TRBV7-4 with TRBJ2-3; D perhaps matches TRBD1 (6 bases). The ends were cut back, 5 bases at V and 2 bases at J, with 17 bases in the middle. CDR1 and CDR2 from the germline V gene are SGHVT and SQSDAQ. CDR3 length equals 16 residues. DNA for the CDR3: TGTGCCAGCAGCGTAGGACAGCAACGCCTCACAGATACGCAGTATTTT. This translates into CASSVGQQRLTDTQYF.

This clonotype was seen at least ten times. The chain couples TRBV28 to TRBJ2-7, with 10 nucleotides matching TRBD1. Unmatched junction bases numbered 5, after V lost 6 bases and J lost 3 bases. Per germline, CDR1 MDHEN and CDR2 SYDVKM. The CDR3 runs 14 residues. CDR3 sequence reads: CASRLTGGYYEQYF. The CDR3, as DNA: TGTGCCAGCAGACTGACAGGGGGCTACTACGAGCAGTACTTC.

J is TRBJ1-6 and V is TRBV7-3; D is possibly TRBD1 (5 bases). V lost 4 bases to trimming and J lost 10 bases, with 14 bases between them. The CDR3 totals 14 residues. Germline assignment: CDR1 SGHTA and CDR2 FQGTGA. The DNA for the CDR3 is TGTGCCAGCAGCTGGGGGGAAATTAGGTCACCCCTCCACTTT. The encoded protein is CASSWGEIRSPLHF.

Many counts were recorded for this clonotype. The chain has TRBV4-1 and TRBJ2-2; TRBD2 might be the D (6 bases). With 1 base removed from V and 1 base from J, the gap between germline ends came to 10 bases. Germline lookup yields CDR1 MGHRA and CDR2 YSYEKL. The CDR3 has 16 residues. CDR3 loop: CASSQALAQNTGELFF. CDR3 DNA sequence: TGCGCCAGCAGCCAAGCCCTAGCGCAGAACACCGGGGAGCTGTTTTTT.